One and the same sample provided the 28 T cell receptor beta chains below, sequenced in a study. Via MiXCR, TCRdb re-called the 5' RACE reads, giving one row per CDR3 protein. The repertoire has roughly 45,000 distinct CDR3 sequences, approximately 31% of them found once; the top ten carry just over 4%. Specimen: tumor-infiltrating memory CD4+ T cells sorted from the breast tumor. The subset: memory CD4+ T cells, CD4+CD45RO+CD25-. The receptors originated from a female donor with breast cancer.

This clonotype was observed at least ten times. V gene TRBV4-1 combines with J gene TRBJ2-3, with no clear D. V lost 2 bases and J 2 bases, leaving 17 bases between the germline ends. Germline CDR1 is MGHRA and CDR2 is YSYEKL. The CDR3 consists of 17 residues. DNA of the CDR3: TGCGCCAGCAGCCAAACCCCTCCAGGTATGGACACAGATACGCAGTATTTT. Protein: CASSQTPPGMDTDTQYF.

This chain joins TRBV29-1 and TRBJ1-1, with 11 bases identical to TRBD1. Trimming took 7 bases from V and 4 from J; bases not matched to a gene: 5. This CDR3 contains 13 residues. Germline V gene sequence: CDR1 SQVTM, CDR2 ANQGSEA. The CDR3 sequence is CSERTGGSTEAFF. The DNA of the CDR3 is TGCAGCGAGAGGACAGGGGGCTCCACTGAAGCTTTCTTT.

The chain carries TRBV20-1 and TRBJ2-3; D may be TRBD1 (5 bases). The CDR3 is 16 amino acids. With 0 bases removed from V and 1 base from J, the gap between germline ends came to 14 bases. Looked up from germline, CDR1 is DFQATT and CDR2 is SNEGSKA (reference sequence). The CDR3 loop reads CSARDQGRVGTDTQYF. CDR3 nucleotides: TGCAGTGCTAGAGACCAGGGCAGAGTGGGCACAGATACGCAGTATTTT.

The chain recombines TRBV10-1 with TRBJ2-7, with 10 positions matching TRBD2. CDR1 and CDR2 (germline): WNHNN, SYGVQD (reference sequence). The junction had 4 bases not matched to a gene; V was cut back by 3 bases and J by 2 bases. CDR3 length equals 15 residues. DNA of the CDR3: TGCGCCAGCAGTGATTATAGCGGGGGGACCTACGAGCAGTACTTC. Protein: CASSDYSGGTYEQYF.

In the case of this clonotype: A read error may account for a junction end that differs from germline. The V gene is TRBV11-2, the J gene TRBJ1-6; unclear D gene. This CDR3 comprises 13 residues. CDR1 SGHAT and CDR2 FQNNGV come from the germline V gene. CDR3 amino acids: CVSSLYSDSPLHF. The CDR3 nucleotides are TGTGTCAGCAGCTTATACAGCGATTCACCCCTCCACTTT.

The V and J genes are TRBV20-1 and TRBJ2-7; 9 bases align to TRBD2. Looked up from germline, CDR1 is DFQATT and CDR2 is SNEGSKA (reference sequence). The V and J ends lost 0 bases and 2 bases, in that order; junction bases with no gene match: 5. The CDR3 contains 15 residues. The CDR3 DNA reads as TGCAGTGCTAGAGATATTCTAGCGGGACCCTACGAGCAGTACTTC. Translation: CSARDILAGPYEQYF.

This clonotype has more than one count but fewer than ten. The chain combines TRBV20-1 with TRBJ1-1, with D possibly TRBD1 on 5 matching bases. Germline V gene data show CDR1 as DFQATT and CDR2 as SNEGSKA (reference sequence). The CDR3 extends over 11 amino acids. V gave up 3 bases and J gave up 8 bases, with 10 bases separating them. In nucleotides, the CDR3 is TGCAGTGCTAGTTCTGGGGGGGAAGCTTTCTTT. Amino acid sequence: CSASSGGEAFF.

Turning to this clonotype: This likely comes from a read error, as the CDR3 has no conserved phenylalanine or tryptophan at its end. The rearrangement links TRBV5-1 to TRBJ2-5; 9 bases align to TRBD1. V lost 4 bases and J lost 2; bases outside the gene matches: 3. In germline, CDR1 is SGHRS, CDR2 YFSETQ. The CDR3 length is 14 residues. The chain's CDR3 is CASSTGQGQETQYI. The CDR3 bases are TGCGCCAGCAGCACCGGACAGGGGCAAGAGACCCAGTACATC.

This clonotype was seen at least ten times. The J gene is TRBJ2-5, the V gene TRBV9; 7 bases agree with TRBD2. This CDR3 is built from 15 residues. Germline V gives CDR1 SGDLS, CDR2 YYNGEE. The V gene end was trimmed by 0 bases and the J gene end by 2 bases; junction bases not matched to a gene: 4. The CDR3 coding sequence is TGTGCCAGCAGCGTAGGGGGGGGTATGCAAGAGACCCAGTACTTC. This encodes CASSVGGGMQETQYF.

This chain links TRBV7-3 with TRBJ1-1; no clear D gene. Germline V gene lookup returns CDR1 SGHTA and CDR2 FQGTGA. This CDR3 spans 13 amino acids. Trimming pared 5 bases from V and 2 bases from J, leaving 9 bases between. The CDR3 sequence is CASSRGPNTEAFF. CDR3 sequence (DNA): TGTGCCAGCAGCCGTGGACCTAACACTGAAGCTTTCTTT. The full variable domain, in which reference TRBV7-3 and TRBJ1-1 provide the parts outside the CDR3, is GAGVSQTPSNKVTEKGKYVELRCDPISGHTALYWYRQSLGQGPEFLIYFQGTGAADDSGLPNDRFFAVRPEGSVSTLKIQRTERGDSAVYLCASSRGPNTEAFFGQGTRLTVV.

V and J are TRBV9 and TRBJ2-2, with D perhaps matching TRBD2 (6 bases). This CDR3 region has 15 residues. Trimming removed 6 bases at V and 1 base at J, with 13 bases between. The germline CDR1 and CDR2 sequences are SGDLS and YYNGEE. This chain's CDR3 is CASTTGVLNTGELFF. The CDR3 bases are TGTGCCAGCACCACGGGGGTACTGAACACCGGGGAGCTGTTTTTT.

The chain is built from TRBV7-2 and TRBJ2-4; TRBD2 matches at 15 bases. The germline gives CDR1 SGHTA, CDR2 FQGNSA. CDR3 size: 17 residues. Trimming at V came to 5 bases and at J to 9 bases, leaving 11 bases not matched to a gene. Here the CDR3 reads CASSTTPGLAGGGIQYF. The CDR3 nucleotides read TGTGCCAGCAGCACGACTCCGGGACTAGCGGGGGGTGGCATTCAGTACTTC.

The sample holds a few counts of this clonotype. CDR3 bases: TGTGCCAGCAGCACTGCTACCCGGAGGGGCACTGAAGCTTTCTTT. Protein product: CASSTATRRGTEAFF. This rearrangement joins TRBV11-1 to TRBJ1-1; D might be TRBD1 (5 bases). Trimming shortened V by 5 bases and J by 4 bases, and 17 bases separated the two germline ends. The CDR3 covers 15 residues. Germline-derived CDR1 and CDR2 are SGHAT and FQDESV (reference sequence).

V is TRBV6-2 or TRBV6-3 and J is TRBJ2-2; 9 positions agree with TRBD1. The germline gives CDR1 MNHEY, CDR2 SVGEGT. This CDR3 contains 14 residues. The J segment lost 4 bases and the V segment lost 4 bases, leaving 1 base of the junction unmatched. CDR3 in amino acids: CASSWTGATGELFF. The CDR3 coding sequence is TGTGCCAGCAGTTGGACAGGGGCCACCGGGGAGCTGTTTTTT.

With respect to this clonotype: A read error may produce the germline difference seen at one junction end. The chain carries TRBV24-1 and TRBJ1-5; D remains unclear. CDR3 length: 15 amino acids. The germline gives CDR1 KGHDR, CDR2 SFDVKD. The CDR3 is CAISDPTESDQPQHF. CDR3 nucleotide sequence: TGTGCCATCAGTGACCCTACGGAGTCTGATCAGCCCCAGCATTTT.

A word on this clonotype: This may stem from a read error, because a much larger clone lies one nucleotide away. The chain has TRBV12-3 or TRBV12-4 and TRBJ2-1; 9 nucleotides align to TRBD2. This CDR3 spans 16 amino acids. Unmatched junction bases numbered 10, after V lost 8 bases and J lost 2 bases. The CDR3 here is CASGSQTSGTYNEQFF. The CDR3 bases are TGTGCCAGCGGTTCACAGACTAGCGGAACCTACAATGAGCAGTTCTTC.

The J gene is TRBJ2-7, the V gene TRBV12-3 or TRBV12-4, with D possibly TRBD1 on 6 matching bases. Trimming removed 6 bases at V and 3 bases at J, with 15 bases between. This CDR3 comprises 14 residues. The CDR3 DNA sequence: TGTGCCAGCAGATTTACGACAGGAGACTACGAGCAGTACTTC. Residues: CASRFTTGDYEQYF.

This chain links TRBV6-6 with TRBJ2-7; 7 bases match TRBD1. CDR3 length: 14 residues. V was clipped by 6 bases and J by 4 bases; unmatched bases: 9. Germline lookup yields CDR1 MNHNY and CDR2 SVGAGI (reference sequence). CDR3 DNA: TGTGCCAGCAGAACCGGGACAGAGGCTTACGAGCAGTACTTC. Amino acid sequence: CASRTGTEAYEQYF.

The genes are TRBV7-3 and TRBJ2-7; weak D call: TRBD2 (6 bases). The CDR3 extends over 18 amino acids. Germline V gives CDR1 SGHTA, CDR2 FQGTGA. Trimming left V 5 bases short and J 2 bases short, with 25 bases between. This CDR3 reads CASSPKGLDKRAPYEQYF. The CDR3 bases are TGTGCCAGCAGCCCTAAAGGGCTAGACAAGCGGGCCCCCTACGAGCAGTACTTC.

This clonotype was counted ten times or more. The rearrangement uses TRBV7-3 and TRBJ1-2; D is ambiguous. The CDR3 is 13 amino acids. Germline V gives CDR1 SGHTA, CDR2 FQGTGA. The V end lost 0 bases, the J end lost 7 bases, and 9 bases lay between the germline ends. DNA for the CDR3: TGTGCCAGCAGCTTAACGGACCACGGTGGCTACACCTTC. This gives the protein CASSLTDHGGYTF.

This clonotype was seen many times. The chain links TRBV6-5 to TRBJ2-6; no clear D gene. V lost 6 bases and J lost 4, with 10 bases in between. The CDR3 is 14 amino acids. The V gene's germline CDR1 is MNHEY and CDR2 SVGAGI. CDR3 sequence reads: CASSRALGANVLTF. In nucleotides, the CDR3 is TGTGCCAGCAGCCGAGCCCTCGGGGCCAACGTCCTGACTTTC.

This clonotype was recorded a few times. The chain links TRBV10-1 to TRBJ2-3; D remains ambiguous. V lost 0 bases to trimming and J lost 6 bases, with 10 bases between them. CDR1 is WNHNN, CDR2 SYGVQD, per germline (reference sequence). The CDR3 is made up of 14 amino acids. CDR3 DNA sequence: TGCGCCAGCAGTGAGTCGATGGGATTGGATACGCAGTATTTT. Translating gives CASSESMGLDTQYF.

This clonotype has only a few counts. This chain links TRBV7-2 with TRBJ2-5; TRBD2 matches at 15 bases. CDR3 size: 20 residues. J gave up 3 bases and V 5 bases, and 16 bases lay outside the gene matches. The germline V gene encodes CDR1 SGHTA and CDR2 FQGNSA. The CDR3 spells CASSHVPPGLAGGPEETQYF. The CDR3 region has the DNA TGTGCCAGCAGCCATGTGCCCCCCGGACTAGCGGGAGGGCCGGAAGAGACCCAGTACTTC.

On this clonotype itself: A junction end diverges from the germline sequence, so it may reflect a read error. This chain joins TRBV7-2 and TRBJ2-1; possible D gene TRBD1, 7 bases. In germline, CDR1 is SGHTA, CDR2 FQGNSA. The length of the CDR3 is 15 residues. This CDR3 is CASRNPGGTYNKQFF. The CDR3 coding sequence is TGTGCCAGCAGAAATCCAGGGGGGACTTACAATAAGCAGTTCTTC.

This clonotype was detected a few times. The chain carries TRBV20-1 and TRBJ2-7; 10 nucleotides match TRBD2. This CDR3 region has 13 residues. Germline trimming cut 5 bases from V and 2 bases from J; bases unmatched to any gene: 3. Germline-derived CDR1 and CDR2 are DFQATT and SNEGSKA (reference sequence). This CDR3 is CSASSGSPYEQYF. For the CDR3, the DNA is TGCAGTGCTTCTAGCGGGAGTCCCTACGAGCAGTACTTC.

The chain joins TRBV6-1 to TRBJ1-5; D is perhaps TRBD1 (5 bases). V was trimmed by 4 bases and J by 2 bases, leaving 15 bases between them. The CDR3 is 16 residues long. CDR1 and CDR2 (germline): MNHNS, SASEGT. Here the CDR3 DNA reads TGTGCCAGCAGTGGCAGGGTCTCTTCTGGCAATCAGCCCCAGCATTTT. Residues: CASSGRVSSGNQPQHF.

A few counts support this clonotype. This chain connects TRBV10-3 to TRBJ2-7, with no clear D. Trimming removed 10 bases from V and 0 bases from J, with 19 bases in between. The germline gives CDR1 ENHRY, CDR2 SYGVKD. The CDR3 extends over 15 amino acids. In nucleotides, the CDR3 is TGTGCCACCTACACGGACGGACCGAGCTCCTACGAGCAGTACTTC. This translates into CATYTDGPSSYEQYF.

The rearrangement links TRBV5-5 to TRBJ1-1; tentatively, D is TRBD1 (6 bases). The ends were cut back, 4 bases at V and 0 bases at J, with 10 bases in the middle. Looked up from germline, CDR1 is SGHKS and CDR2 is YYEKEE (reference sequence). The CDR3 spans 14 residues. CDR3 sequence: CASSPRTVNTEAFF. The CDR3 region has the DNA TGTGCCAGCAGCCCCAGGACAGTGAACACTGAAGCTTTCTTT.